The clone carrying this T cell receptor beta chain occurred many times. Its antigen is not known. Time point given: newly diagnosed GD, antithyroid drugs for less than 3 months. Isolated PBMC RNA provided the starting material for the TCR library. A volume of about 9.9 milliliters of peripheral blood was collected in EDTA tubes. CDR3 length: 13 residues. Deletions cut 4 bases from V and 4 bases from J, with 11 bases between. CDR1 and CDR2 (germline): DFQATT, SNEGSKA (reference sequence). These data belong to a study of regulatory T cells in long-lasting Graves disease. General study findings and limits: Repertoires from persistent disease leaned toward TRBV28, TRBJ1-2 and TRBJ2-5.

In building TCR beta libraries, iRepertoire HTBI primers were used together with Arm-PCR of CDR3 regions. MiXCR, applied by TCRdb to the multiplex PCR reads, yields one record per CDR3 protein. The data contain about 540,000 distinct CDR3 sequences, roughly 14% of them singletons. This sample was shared with a second study, whose subject was T cells in Graves' hyperthyroidism and ophthalmopathy. As that study records: Not enrolled were patients with uncontrolled infection, other autoimmune disease, pregnancy or lactation. Blood also contained most expanded thyroid clonotypes above 0.001.

The specimen comprised peripheral blood mononuclear cells (PBMCs), sampled at new diagnosis, from a patient treated with antithyroid drugs. This clonotype originated in a man aged 25-45 years with Graves disease. The rearrangement links TRBV20-1 to TRBJ2-1; the D gene is possibly TRBD2 (5 bases). The CDR3 DNA follows: TGCAGTGCTATAGGACTGACTTACAATGAGCAGTTCTTC. Encoded protein: CSAIGLTYNEQFF.